This T cell receptor beta chain was recovered during a study of blood T cell repertoires in COVID-19. About the study: From T cells, B-cell-depleted T cells, or PBMCs came the material, which was cDNA or gDNA.

The table came from immunoSEQ multiplex PCR; TCRdb's copy has only in-frame clones and leaves some out. The sample consists of fewer than 250,000 clones, over 90% of them appearing once. Looked up from germline, CDR1 is LNHDA and CDR2 is SQIVND (reference sequence). Trimming removed 5 bases from V and 7 bases from J; junction bases left unmatched: 3. The CDR3 is made up of 12 amino acids. Patients from Seattle were sampled longitudinally, starting during active infection. Sequenced: peripheral blood. The receptor was isolated from a man aged 30 to 45 with COVID-19, enrolled during active disease. V is TRBV19 and J is TRBJ1-1; 8 bases agree with TRBD1. CDR3 DNA: TGTGCCAGTAGTCCCGGACAGGGTGAAGCTTTCTTT. Amino acid sequence: CASSPGQGEAFF.